This T cell receptor beta chain originates from a study of blood T cell repertoires in COVID-19. Overall study context: COVID-19 samples collected from the United States, Italy and Spain covered acute and convalescent phases. T cells, B-cell-depleted T cells, or PBMCs supplied cDNA or gDNA.

This CDR3 has 15 residues. The germline V gene has CDR1 MDHEN and CDR2 SYDVKM. The junction had 7 bases not matched to a gene; V was cut back by 5 bases and J by 0 bases. The authors' processing: Amplification of reference gene primers provided the estimated nucleated cell counts. Only in-frame clones appear in the TCRdb table, and some are missing; sequencing was by immunoSEQ multiplex PCR. V, J and clone size were drawn from that table, and D and trimming were deduced from the DNA. This sample has some 27,000 clones, with about 70% found just once. The V and J genes are TRBV28 and TRBJ2-7; 7 nucleotides match TRBD1. Material: peripheral blood. The clonotype was recovered from a human donor in a cohort sampled during active COVID-19. The CDR3 bases are TGTGCCAGCAGTGCCGGGACAGTGGACTCCTACGAGCAGTACTTC. Encoded protein: CASSAGTVDSYEQYF.